A selection of T cell receptor beta chains follows, all from one sample in a study of a mutant IDH1 vaccine in newly diagnosed glioma. Clones were sequenced by immunoSEQ multiplex PCR, and TCRdb holds only the in-frame ones, with some missing. The table records about 27,000 clones, around three quarters of them present only once. No cognate antigen is known for these TCRs. The material sequenced was PBMCs, taken from a glioma patient whose treatment included an IDH1 peptide vaccine. These receptors were obtained from a man aged 45-65 years with glioma. CDR3s include the opening cysteine and the closing phenylalanine or tryptophan. D genes are given only for firm matches. Not every row has a clone size; where given, it reads once, few, many or a size class.

clone size,V gene,J gene,D gene,CDR3 DNA,CDR3 protein
few,TRBV4-1,TRBJ1-5,TRBD1,TGCGCCAGCAGCCACACAGGGGATCAGCCCCAGCATTTT,CASSHTGDQPQHF
.,TRBV4-3,TRBJ2-7,.,TGCGCCAGCAGCCAACAAGGACGGGGCTCCTACGAGCAGTACTTC,CASSQQGRGSYEQYF
.,TRBV14,TRBJ2-1,.,TGTGCCACCGGGACGGTGTACAATGAGCAGTTCTTC,CATGTVYNEQFF
few,TRBV28,TRBJ1-2,.,TGTGCCAGCAGTATCGGGACCCGCGGCTACACCTTC,CASSIGTRGYTF
.,TRBV15,TRBJ2-7,.,TGTGCCACCAGTCCAAACTCCTACGAGCAGTACTTC,CATSPNSYEQYF
.,TRBV4-1,TRBJ2-7,TRBD1,TGCGCCAGCAGCCAATCTGCCAAGCCCCCCGGGACAGGTTATGCCTACGAGCAGTACTTC,CASSQSAKPPGTGYAYEQYF
.,TRBV6-5,TRBJ2-7,TRBD2,TGTGCCAGCACCTCTTCCTTAGCGGGAGGTGAGCAGTACTTC,CASTSSLAGGEQYF
.,TRBV30,TRBJ2-7,TRBD2,TGTGCCTGGAGTGAGGCGGGGGGCGCTTTCTACGAGCAGTACTTC,CAWSEAGGAFYEQYF
.,TRBV23-1,TRBJ2-7,.,TGCGCCAGCAGTCACCCAGTCCTGACAGCTCGCTCCTACGAGCAGTACTTC,CASSHPVLTARSYEQYF
once,TRBV7-2,TRBJ2-7,.,TGTGCCAGCAGCGGGGTTGGGGGGTCCTACGAGCAGTACTTC,CASSGVGGSYEQYF
.,TRBV7-2,TRBJ2-7,TRBD2,TGTGCCAGCAGAGTCGGGACTAGGAGCTCCTACGAGCAGTACTTC,CASRVGTRSSYEQYF
.,TRBV5-1,TRBJ1-1,.,TGCGCCAGCAGCTCAGGGGTCGGGGGTCTCAGACCTAACACTGAAGCTTTCTTT,CASSSGVGGLRPNTEAFF
once,TRBV10-3,TRBJ2-3,.,TGTGCCATCGGGGGTAGCGCCAATACGCAGTATTTT,CAIGGSANTQYF
.,TRBV2,TRBJ2-5,.,TGTGCCAGCAGCCTCGGCCCCCAAGAGACCCAGTACTTC,CASSLGPQETQYF
.,TRBV6-1,TRBJ1-5,.,TGTGCCAGCAGTGCTCTAGGGTATGATCAGCCCCAGCATTTT,CASSALGYDQPQHF
.,TRBV19,TRBJ1-2,TRBD1,TGTGCCAGTAGTATAAGGACAGGGGACGGCTACACCTTC,CASSIRTGDGYTF
.,TRBV6-1,TRBJ2-1,.,TGTGCCAGCAGCCACAGGCTGGAGCAGTTCTTC,CASSHRLEQFF
.,TRBV30,TRBJ2-7,.,TGTGCCACAGGGCGAGGGATCAACGAGCAGTACTTC,CATGRGINEQYF
.,TRBV11-3,TRBJ2-5,TRBD1,TGTGCCAGCAGCTTCATCGGGACAGCTCAAGAGACCCAGTACTTC,CASSFIGTAQETQYF
.,TRBV18,TRBJ2-6,.,TGTGCCAGCTCACAAGGACTCGCCTCTGGGGCCAACGTCCTGACTTTC,CASSQGLASGANVLTF
.,TRBV5-5,TRBJ2-7,.,TGTGCCAGCAGCTTGCAGGGGCACTACGAGCAGTACTTC,CASSLQGHYEQYF
once,TRBV11-2,TRBJ2-1,.,TGTGCCAGCAGCTTAGTAGCTACAGTGGGCGGGGGCTTCTACAATGAGCAGTTCTTC,CASSLVATVGGGFYNEQFF
.,TRBV2,TRBJ1-4,.,TGTGCCAGCGGGAGACAACAGGGCGGGTACAATGAAAAACTGTTTTTT,CASGRQQGGYNEKLFF
medium-sized,TRBV7-2,TRBJ1-3,.,TGTGCCAGCAGCCGATTAGGGGGGAATGGAAACACCATATATTTT,CASSRLGGNGNTIYF
.,TRBV6-1,TRBJ2-1,.,TGTGCCAGCAGACCGGAGCCCGTGGGCAATGAGCAGTTCTTC,CASRPEPVGNEQFF
.,TRBV2,TRBJ2-5,.,TGTGCCAGCAGTCGTAGTATGGACCAAGAGACCCAGTACTTC,CASSRSMDQETQYF
.,TRBV7-9,TRBJ2-1,.,TGTGCCAGCAGCTTAATAGCGGCCGTCTACAATGAGCAGTTCTTC,CASSLIAAVYNEQFF
.,TRBV4-1,TRBJ1-1,.,TGCGCCAGCAGCCAAGGGCGTGGGAGTGAAGCTTTCTTT,CASSQGRGSEAFF
.,TRBV6-5,TRBJ2-2,TRBD2,TGTGCCAGCAGCCGTGGCGGGGGAGGGACCGGGGAGCTGTTTTTT,CASSRGGGGTGELFF
.,TRBV30,TRBJ1-6,.,TGTGCCTGGAGTGTATCGAGGGCTGAGAATTCACCCCTCCACTTT,CAWSVSRAENSPLHF
once,TRBV27,TRBJ1-5,.,TGTGCCAGCAGTCGGGGGCTAGGTCAGCCCCAGCATTTT,CASSRGLGQPQHF
.,TRBV19,TRBJ2-2,TRBD1,TGTGCCAGGCGGACAGGAGATACCGGGGAGCTGTTTTTT,CARRTGDTGELFF
medium-sized,TRBV11-3,TRBJ2-5,TRBD1,TGTGCCAGCAGCCCCCGGGACAGTGGTGTACAAGAGACCCAGTACTTC,CASSPRDSGVQETQYF
few,TRBV29-1,TRBJ1-2,TRBD1,TGCAGCGTTGGGGACAGGGGCTATGGCTACACCTTC,CSVGDRGYGYTF
few,TRBV15,TRBJ2-1,TRBD2,TGTGCCACCAGCAGAGAACTAGCGGTCTACAATGAGCAGTTCTTC,CATSRELAVYNEQFF
.,TRBV19,TRBJ1-1,.,TGTGCCAGTAGCGTAACCCGGACTGCTGAAGCTTTCTTT,CASSVTRTAEAFF
.,TRBV28,TRBJ1-3,.,TGTGCCAGCAGTTTCGGGAGTCATTCTGGAAACACCATATATTTT,CASSFGSHSGNTIYF